This entry lists 23 T cell receptor beta chains sequenced from one sample in a study of PD-L1 blockade in urothelial cancer. The method was immunoSEQ multiplex PCR; TCRdb's version includes in-frame clones alone and lacks a portion of them. The table lists tens of thousands of clones, more than 75% of them singletons. As to time point: peripheral blood 6 weeks after treatment start. The material sequenced was PBMCs, taken around atezolizumab (anti-PD-L1) treatment. The source of these receptors is a man between 60 and 75 years old with urothelial cancer.

Notes on this clone: This sample also contains other DNA sequences that code for the same CDR3. This chain joins TRBV7-2 and TRBJ1-2; 9 nucleotides agree with TRBD1. Looked up from germline, CDR1 is SGHTA and CDR2 is FQGNSA. The CDR3 extends over 13 amino acids. V trimming: 5 bases; J trimming: 7 bases; junction bases outside the gene matches: 5. The CDR3 is CASSLDRGGGYTF. The CDR3 DNA follows: TGTGCCAGCAGCCTTGACAGGGGGGGTGGCTACACCTTC.

This clone appeared a single time. This chain links TRBV11-2 with TRBJ2-7, with D possibly being TRBD1 (5 bases). Germline CDR1 reads SGHAT; CDR2 reads FQNNGV. The V and J ends lost 3 bases and 0 bases respectively, with 6 bases between them. The CDR3 runs to 13 residues. This CDR3 reads CASSFTGSYEQYF. DNA for the CDR3: TGTGCCAGCAGCTTTACAGGCTCCTACGAGCAGTACTTC.

The chain carries TRBV7-6 and TRBJ1-3, with D possibly being TRBD1 (6 bases). This CDR3 region has 16 residues. Per germline, CDR1 SGHVS and CDR2 FNYEAQ. With 5 bases removed from V and 0 bases from J, the gap between germline ends came to 14 bases. The CDR3 here is CASSAGQLPSGNTIYF. Written as DNA, the CDR3 is TGTGCCAGCAGCGCCGGACAGTTACCCTCTGGAAACACCATATATTTT.

J is TRBJ2-7 and V is TRBV7-6; TRBD1 might be the D (6 bases). The CDR3 has 13 amino acids. Per germline, CDR1 SGHVS and CDR2 FNYEAQ. The ends were cut back, 0 bases at V and 6 bases at J, with 9 bases in the middle. This chain's CDR3 is CASSLAAGVEQYF. The CDR3, as DNA: TGTGCCAGCAGCTTAGCTGCAGGGGTCGAGCAGTACTTC.

The CDR3 sequence is CASSVPDREREQFF. DNA of the CDR3: TGTGCCAGCAGCGTACCCGACAGGGAACGGGAGCAGTTCTTC. V gene TRBV5-4 combines with J gene TRBJ2-1, with 7 nucleotides matching TRBD1. The V segment lost 4 bases and the J segment 10 bases; nucleotides outside the gene matches: 11. CDR1 SGHNT and CDR2 YYREEE come from the germline V gene (reference sequence). This CDR3 is 14 amino acids long. Supplemented by reference TRBV5-4 and TRBJ2-1, the full variable domain reads ETGVTQSPTHLIKTRGQQVTLRCSSQSGHNTVSWYQQALGQGPQFIFQYYREEENGRGNFPPRFSGLQFPNYSSELNVNALELDDSALYLCASSVPDREREQFFGPGTRLTVL.

This sequence joins TRBV11-3 and TRBJ2-1, with 10 bases lining up with TRBD2. This CDR3 spans 16 amino acids. Germline loops: CDR1 SGHNT, CDR2 YENEEA. With 4 bases clipped from V and 0 bases from J, the junction kept 3 bases outside the gene matches. The CDR3 reads CASSSIAGGSYNEQFF. DNA for the CDR3: TGTGCCAGCAGCTCTATAGCGGGGGGCTCCTACAATGAGCAGTTCTTC.

The CDR3: CASSLKGQAPNTEAFF. CDR3 nucleotides: TGTGCCAGCAGCTTGAAGGGACAGGCGCCGAACACTGAAGCTTTCTTT. The genes are TRBV11-2 and TRBJ1-1; 8 bases line up with TRBD1. The V gene end was trimmed by 3 bases and the J gene end by 1 base; junction bases not matched to a gene: 7. Germline CDR1 is SGHAT and CDR2 is FQNNGV. The CDR3 is made up of 16 amino acids. Looking up the rest from reference TRBV11-2 and TRBJ1-1 gives the full variable domain: EAGVAQSPRYKIIEKRQSVAFWCNPISGHATLYWYQQILGQGPKLLIQFQNNGVVDDSQLPKDRFSAERLKGVDSTLKIQPAKLEDSAVYLCASSLKGQAPNTEAFFGQGTRLTVV.

This chain connects TRBV19 to TRBJ2-7; the D gene is possibly TRBD1 (7 bases). Trimming removed 3 bases from V and 3 bases from J, with 12 bases in between. This CDR3 comprises 14 residues. Germline loops: CDR1 LNHDA, CDR2 SQIVND (reference sequence). Here the CDR3 DNA reads TGTGCCAGTAGTATGGGGGGACAGAGCTACGAGCAGTACTTC. It codes for CASSMGGQSYEQYF. Filled out from reference TRBV19 and TRBJ2-7, the complete variable domain reads DGGITQSPKYLFRKEGQNVTLSCEQNLNHDAMYWYRQDPGQGLRLIYYSQIVNDFQKGDIAEGYSVSREKKESFPLTVTSAQKNPTAFYLCASSMGGQSYEQYFGPGTRLTVT.

The chain recombines TRBV25-1 with TRBJ2-7; TRBD1 aligns across 10 bases. With 7 bases clipped from V and 5 bases from J, the junction kept 5 bases outside the gene matches. CDR1 and CDR2 from the germline V gene are MGHDK and SYGVNS. The CDR3 has 13 amino acids. As DNA, the CDR3 is TGTGCCAGCAAGACAGGGGGCTACGACGAGCAGTACTTC. It translates to CASKTGGYDEQYF.

The chain combines TRBV6-1 with TRBJ1-6; maybe TRBD1 (6 bases). The CDR3 loop spans 15 amino acids. V was clipped by 5 bases and J by 7 bases, with 15 bases between them. Germline loops: CDR1 MNHNS, CDR2 SASEGT. As DNA, the CDR3 is TGTGCCAGCAGTAGCGGACAGTTGCTGAATTCACCCCTCCACTTT. It translates to CASSSGQLLNSPLHF.

V gene TRBV5-1 combines with J gene TRBJ2-3; D is undetermined. Germline values: CDR1 SGHRS, CDR2 YFSETQ. The CDR3 runs 16 residues. With 0 bases removed from V and 6 bases from J, the gap between germline ends came to 17 bases. The CDR3 sequence is CASSLANSPISDTQYF. CDR3 coding DNA: TGCGCCAGCAGCTTGGCTAACAGCCCCATCTCGGATACGCAGTATTTT.

In the case of this clone: The same CDR3 arises from other DNA sequences in this sample as well. The genes are TRBV7-2 and TRBJ1-2; D may be TRBD1 (5 bases). The CDR3 length is 14 residues. Trimming took 5 bases from V and 2 from J, leaving 12 bases between them. Germline CDR1 SGHTA, CDR2 FQGNSA. The CDR3: CASSPRQGNYGYTF. The CDR3 DNA sequence: TGTGCCAGCAGCCCCCGGCAGGGAAACTATGGCTACACCTTC.

This clone showed up just once. The chain is built from TRBV2 and TRBJ1-4, with D perhaps TRBD1 (5 bases). The V end was cut by 2 bases, the J end by 0 bases, with 10 bases between. Looked up from germline, CDR1 is SNHLY and CDR2 is FYNNEI. CDR3 length: 16 residues. The CDR3 DNA is TGTGCCAGCAGTGAAAGACAGCCCGCAACTAATGAAAAACTGTTTTTT. This sequence encodes CASSERQPATNEKLFF.

The genes are TRBV20-1 and TRBJ2-7; D may be TRBD1 (6 bases). Germline CDR1 is DFQATT and CDR2 is SNEGSKA (reference sequence). Trimming shortened V by 5 bases and J by 4 bases, and 6 bases separated the two germline ends. This CDR3 is 10 amino acids long. This CDR3 reads CSAGQYEQYF. The CDR3 DNA reads as TGCAGTGCTGGACAGTACGAGCAGTACTTC.

The V gene is TRBV13, the J gene TRBJ1-5; weak D call: TRBD1 (6 bases). CDR1 and CDR2 (germline): PRHDT, FYEKMQ (reference sequence). There are 14 residues in the CDR3. Trimming removed 5 bases at V and 2 bases at J, with 10 bases between. The CDR3 reads CASSLRQGNQPQHF. CDR3 bases: TGTGCCAGCAGCCTCCGACAGGGCAATCAGCCCCAGCATTTT.

The chain recombines TRBV6-5 with TRBJ1-5; 9 bases are shared with TRBD1. The CDR3 is 14 amino acids. Trimming at V came to 6 bases and at J to 6 bases, leaving 6 bases not matched to a gene. CDR1 is MNHEY and CDR2 is SVGAGI in the germline V gene. The CDR3 DNA reads as TGTGCCAGCAGGAAACAGGGGGCAGGTCAGCCCCAGCATTTT. Translated: CASRKQGAGQPQHF.

V gene TRBV6-4 combines with J gene TRBJ2-6; 11 nucleotides align to TRBD1. The CDR3 contains 19 residues. Unmatched junction bases numbered 9, after V lost 1 base and J lost 4 bases. Per germline, CDR1 MRHNA and CDR2 SNTAGT. CDR3 in DNA: TGTGCCAGCAGTGACTTTGCGGGGACAGGGGGATCCGGGGCCAACGTCCTGACTTTC. Its protein product is CASSDFAGTGGSGANVLTF.

This clone was seen more than once but under ten times. At the DNA level, this CDR3 is encoded by other sequences in the same sample as well. The V gene is TRBV15, the J gene TRBJ1-5; a weak D match, TRBD1 (6 bases). This CDR3 is built from 14 residues. CDR1 LNHNV and CDR2 YYDKDF come from the germline V gene (reference sequence). V was shortened by 3 bases and J by 1 base, with 7 bases between the two germline ends. The CDR3 DNA reads TGTGCCACCAGCAGGGACAGCAGCAATCAGCCCCAGCATTTT. Translation gives CATSRDSSNQPQHF.

V usage is TRBV6-6 and J usage is TRBJ2-1; TRBD2 matches at 13 bases. V dropped 7 bases and J dropped 10; count of bases not matched to a gene: 13. The germline V gene has CDR1 MNHNY and CDR2 SVGAGI (reference sequence). The CDR3 consists of 16 residues. Here the CDR3 reads CASTYLRLAGGGEQFF. CDR3 bases: TGTGCCAGCACCTACTTGAGACTAGCGGGGGGCGGAGAGCAGTTCTTC.

The V and J genes are TRBV30 and TRBJ2-3; D call uncertain. The CDR3 extends over 18 amino acids. Between the trimmed V and J ends, which lost 0 bases and 0 bases, there was a span of 19 bases. CDR1 GTSNPN and CDR2 SVGIG come from the germline V gene (reference sequence). CDR3 residues: CAWSVRFSSNPSTDTQYF. CDR3 nucleotides: TGTGCCTGGAGTGTACGGTTCTCCTCTAACCCTAGCACAGATACGCAGTATTTT. Using reference TRBV30 and TRBJ2-3 for the parts outside the CDR3, the full variable domain is SQTIHQWPATLVQPVGSPLSLECTVEGTSNPNLYWYRQAAGRGLQLLFYSVGIGQISSEVPQNLSASRPQDRQFILSSKKLLLSDSGFYLCAWSVRFSSNPSTDTQYFGPGTRLTVL.

This clone came up once. The J gene is TRBJ2-5, the V gene TRBV9, with D maybe TRBD2 (7 bases). The CDR3 spans 15 residues. V was pared by 1 base and J by 5 bases, with 15 bases between. Germline V gives CDR1 SGDLS, CDR2 YYNGEE. The CDR3 DNA follows: TGTGCCAGCAGCGTATGGGCGGGGGCTTGGGAGACCCAGTACTTC. Its translation is CASSVWAGAWETQYF.

The J gene is TRBJ2-3, the V gene TRBV5-1; D is possibly TRBD2 (7 bases). CDR1 is SGHRS, CDR2 YFSETQ, per germline. CDR3 size: 15 residues. The germline V and J ends were trimmed by 1 base and 6 bases, with 15 bases remaining between them. CDR3 nucleotides: TGCGCCAGCAGCTTGAGAGGGGGGGCCGTCGATACGCAGTATTTT. Protein: CASSLRGGAVDTQYF.

This chain links TRBV7-3 with TRBJ1-4; 8 bases map to TRBD1. Germline CDR1 and CDR2: SGHTA and FQGTGA. Trimming took 5 bases from V and 6 from J; bases not matched to a gene: 11. The CDR3 contains 16 residues. The CDR3 sequence: CASSQIGTGLDEKLFF. In DNA form, the CDR3 reads TGTGCCAGCAGCCAGATCGGGACAGGCCTGGATGAAAAACTGTTTTTT. Drawing the rest from reference TRBV7-3 and TRBJ1-4, the complete variable domain is GAGVSQTPSNKVTEKGKYVELRCDPISGHTALYWYRQSLGQGPEFLIYFQGTGAADDSGLPNDRFFAVRPEGSVSTLKIQRTERGDSAVYLCASSQIGTGLDEKLFFGSGTQLSVL.